These 17 T cell receptor beta chains were sequenced from one sample in a study of shared clonotypes between healthy human individuals (dated by TCRdb to 2020 to 2022). Libraries were built with the immunoSEQ multiplex PCR assay. The table comes from immuneACCESS by way of TCRdb, which keeps in-frame sequences with V and J called. Part of the clones is missing from these tables; in studies checked, under half for an unresolved V gene and the rest for unknown reasons. In this sample the table shows about 380,000 clones, roughly 96% of which occur a single time. 0.32% of the sample is held by the ten biggest clonotypes. Sample: memory CD8+ T cells sorted from blood. The sample's cell subset or site label is to be understood as: CD45RO+ cells pooled with CCR7-negative TemRA cells. The receptors derive from a man aged 30 to 39 in good health.

This chain uses TRBV7-6 with TRBJ2-1; no definite D call. CDR1 and CDR2 from the germline V gene are SGHVS and FNYEAQ. The V and J ends lost 6 bases and 0 bases respectively, with 15 bases between them. This CDR3 is 16 amino acids long. The CDR3 DNA sequence: TGTGCCAGCAGTCGACCCGCTGAGAGCTCCTACAATGAGCAGTTCTTC. It translates to CASSRPAESSYNEQFF.

The genes are TRBV7-2 and TRBJ2-1, with D perhaps matching TRBD2 (7 bases). V gave up 1 base and J gave up 0 bases, with 10 bases separating them. From germline, CDR1 is SGHTA and CDR2 FQGNSA. The CDR3 totals 16 residues. CDR3 amino acids: CASSLGGGPSYNEQFF. CDR3 bases: TGTGCCAGCAGCTTAGGGGGGGGCCCCTCCTACAATGAGCAGTTCTTC.

V and J are TRBV4-1 and TRBJ2-2; 7 nucleotides align to TRBD2. V dropped 1 base and J dropped 2; count of bases not matched to a gene: 13. This CDR3 spans 19 amino acids. Looked up from germline, CDR1 is MGHRA and CDR2 is YSYEKL. The CDR3 region has the DNA TGCGCCAGCAGCCAAGTAGCTCCGTCTCGCGGGGGAAACACCGGGGAGCTGTTTTTT. Protein: CASSQVAPSRGGNTGELFF.

The chain has TRBV4-2 and TRBJ2-1; unclear D gene. Germline V CDR1 and CDR2: LGHNA, YNFKEQ. Trimming removed 1 base from V and 8 bases from J, with 12 bases in between. The CDR3 covers 14 residues. CDR3 in amino acids: CASSQGSSLDEQFF. As DNA, the CDR3 is TGTGCCAGCAGCCAAGGTAGTAGCCTGGATGAGCAGTTCTTC.

In this sample, this clone turned up once. The J gene is TRBJ2-5, the V gene TRBV11-1; tentative D call: TRBD1 (6 bases). V lost 4 bases, J lost 2 bases, and 11 bases lay in between. Germline loops: CDR1 SGHAT, CDR2 FQDESV (reference sequence). The CDR3 spans 14 residues. The DNA of the CDR3 is TGTGCCAGCAGCTACTATAGGGGGCAAGAGACCCAGTACTTC. Amino acid sequence: CASSYYRGQETQYF.

V is TRBV28 and J is TRBJ2-2; the D gene is possibly TRBD2 (7 bases). CDR1 and CDR2 from the germline V gene are MDHEN and SYDVKM. Trimming stripped 6 bases from V and 6 bases from J, with 20 bases between. The CDR3 has 16 residues. The CDR3 bases are TGTGCCAGCAGCCTCCCCGCGGGGGCGGGGTCCGGGGAGCTGTTTTTT. Its translation is CASSLPAGAGSGELFF.

This clone was observed once. Other DNA sequences in this specimen translate into the identical CDR3. The rearrangement joins TRBV5-1 to TRBJ2-7, with D unresolved. V was clipped by 1 base and J by 1 base, with 3 bases between them. This CDR3 is built from 12 residues. Germline assignment: CDR1 SGHRS and CDR2 YFSETQ. The CDR3 reads CASSLTSYEQYF. CDR3 coding DNA: TGCGCCAGCAGCTTGACATCCTACGAGCAGTACTTC.

The chain links TRBV29-1 to TRBJ2-4, with D possibly being TRBD1 (6 bases). Trimming left V 0 bases short and J 4 bases short, with 7 bases between. The CDR3 is 13 amino acids. Germline V CDR1 and CDR2: SQVTM, ANQGSEA. The CDR3 loop reads CSVEDRGKNIQYF. The CDR3 DNA reads as TGCAGCGTTGAAGACAGGGGAAAAAACATTCAGTACTTC.

The J gene is TRBJ2-7, the V gene TRBV7-9, with TRBD2 matching over 9 bases. Germline V gene lookup returns CDR1 SEHNR and CDR2 FQNEAQ (reference sequence). The CDR3 sequence is 16 residues long. V lost 5 bases, J lost 4 bases, and 12 bases stayed unmatched. CDR3 sequence (DNA): TGTGCCAGCAGCCGAGGGCGTAGCGGGAGTATTTACGAGCAGTACTTC. Amino acid sequence: CASSRGRSGSIYEQYF.

The chain recombines TRBV5-1 with TRBJ2-7, with TRBD1 matching 10 bases. This CDR3 is 15 amino acids long. The ends lost 4 bases at V and 0 bases at J; junction bases unmatched: 4. Germline values: CDR1 SGHRS, CDR2 YFSETQ. The CDR3 reads CASSVGQGYSYEQYF. Written as DNA, the CDR3 is TGCGCCAGCAGCGTGGGACAGGGGTACTCCTACGAGCAGTACTTC. Variable domain in full (rest from reference TRBV5-1 and TRBJ2-7): KAGVTQTPRYLIKTRGQQVTLSCSPISGHRSVSWYQQTPGQGLQFLFEYFSETQRNKGNFPGRFSGRQFSNSRSEMNVSTLELGDSALYLCASSVGQGYSYEQYFGPGTRLTVT.

The chain employs TRBV28 and TRBJ2-3, with 8 bases identical to TRBD2. Per germline, CDR1 MDHEN and CDR2 SYDVKM. Trimming took 5 bases from V and 1 from J; bases not matched to a gene: 2. The CDR3 extends over 14 amino acids. This CDR3 reads CASSLAGRTDTQYF. DNA for the CDR3: TGTGCCAGCAGTCTAGCGGGCCGCACAGATACGCAGTATTTT.

This chain connects TRBV29-1 to TRBJ1-1, with 8 bases lining up with TRBD1. The germline gives CDR1 SQVTM, CDR2 ANQGSEA. The CDR3 consists of 12 residues. With V trimmed by 7 bases and J by 4 bases, 5 bases remained unmatched. The CDR3 reads CSAQGATTEAFF. Here the CDR3 DNA reads TGCAGCGCTCAGGGGGCGACCACTGAAGCTTTCTTT. The full variable domain, its missing parts supplied by reference TRBV29-1 and TRBJ1-1, is SAVISQKPSRDICQRGTSLTIQCQVDSQVTMMFWYRQQPGQSLTLIATANQGSEATYESGFVIDKFPISRPNLTFSTLTVSNMSPEDSSIYLCSAQGATTEAFFGQGTRLTVV.

This chain joins TRBV30 and TRBJ1-5; tentative D call: TRBD1 (5 bases). The CDR3 sequence is 17 residues long. Germline assignment: CDR1 GTSNPN and CDR2 SVGIG (reference sequence). V shed 0 bases and J shed 2 bases, with 17 bases lying between them. CDR3 sequence: CAWSVGEGGQRNQPQHF. In DNA, the CDR3 is TGTGCCTGGAGTGTGGGGGAAGGAGGCCAGCGCAATCAGCCCCAGCATTTT.

J is TRBJ2-4 and V is TRBV4-2; D uncertain. Germline V gene sequence: CDR1 LGHNA, CDR2 YNFKEQ. The CDR3 length is 16 residues. V was cut by 0 bases and J by 0 bases, with 9 bases left in between. The CDR3 is CASSQEALIAKNIQYF. CDR3 DNA: TGTGCCAGCAGCCAAGAAGCTCTCATAGCCAAAAACATTCAGTACTTC.

This rearrangement joins TRBV6-1 to TRBJ2-5; D perhaps matches TRBD1 (5 bases). CDR3 length: 16 residues. V lost 0 bases and J lost 2, with 13 bases in between. CDR1 and CDR2 from the germline V gene are MNHNS and SASEGT. CDR3 DNA sequence: TGTGCCAGCAGTGAAGCAGGCTACAGGATACAAGAGACCCAGTACTTC. It yields the protein CASSEAGYRIQETQYF.

In regard to this clone: Other DNA sequences in this sample translate to the same CDR3. The chain has TRBV7-8 and TRBJ2-7, with 7 positions matching TRBD1. The CDR3 runs 14 residues. V lost 1 base to trimming and J lost 3 bases; unmatched junction nucleotides: 3. Germline V gives CDR1 SGHVS, CDR2 FQNEAQ. The CDR3, as DNA: TGTGCCAGCAGCTTAGTTGCAGGGGGCTACGAGCAGTACTTC. It specifies CASSLVAGGYEQYF.

The chain uses TRBV9 and TRBJ2-3; D remains ambiguous. Trimming pared 3 bases from V and 2 bases from J, leaving 19 bases between. The CDR3 loop spans 17 amino acids. The V gene's germline CDR1 is SGDLS and CDR2 YYNGEE. The CDR3 protein is CASSASPKQRFTDTQYF. As DNA, the CDR3 is TGTGCCAGCAGCGCGAGCCCCAAGCAGCGCTTCACAGATACGCAGTATTTT.